This record concerns one T cell receptor (beta chain) sequence. The entry originates in a study of technical replicates of blood from a handful of donors. There are 13 residues in the CDR3. Germline CDR1 reads MNHNS; CDR2 reads SASEGT. V lost 7 bases, J lost 4 bases, and 12 bases lay in between. Sequencing was performed with immunoSEQ multiplex PCR; in TCRdb, only in-frame clones are kept and a portion is missing. The sample lists about 12,000 clones; roughly 80% were seen once. The sequencing sample was made of PBMCs. This receptor was obtained from a human donor in good health. V is TRBV6-1 and J is TRBJ2-3; possible D gene TRBD2, 6 bases. CDR3 DNA: TGTGCCAGCACCCGGGACTTATCAGATACGCAGTATTTT. This codes for CASTRDLSDTQYF.